This T cell receptor (beta chain) originates from a study of cytomegalovirus exposure and HLA in healthy donors (dated by TCRdb to about 2017). Regarding the research as a whole: According to an earlier analysis of a few hundred of the donors, about 179 million T cells yielded 117 million unique TCR beta sequences and around 280 Gb of sequence data. The later analysis used no new phenotypic data to find candidate immune exposures, relying instead on TCR beta sequences and their occurrence across donors. All discovery cohort repertoires had been generated on a single sequencing platform. Typing coverage differed by locus: A, B, C, DRB1 and DQB1 were typed in roughly 620-630 donors, DQA1 in about 500, DPA1 in approximately 610, and DPB1 in 450 to 480. An early release covering 500 to 750 HLA-typed donors comprised approximately 300 gigabases of sequencing data and some 79 million unique TCR sequences. The study aimed to test whether cataloging public T cell receptors could reveal signatures of past pathogen exposure. To decide whether each TCR beta V gene segment behaved as functional or pseudogenic, an earlier analysis of some 600 of the donors relied on high-throughput TCR beta sequencing. Several DR-DQ haplotypes were treated as single units for association and clustering because of strong linkage in the cohort. Using immunosequencing, the study profiled T cell repertoires from some 670 subjects and related those repertoires to cytomegalovirus serostatus. To study patterns of TCR occurrence, a later analysis re-analyzed previously published TCR beta repertoires from more than 550 donors and added high-resolution HLA genotyping. To predict cytomegalovirus infection status, the study combined high-throughput TCR immunosequencing, statistical association of individual TCRs with disease status, and machine learning. Of the roughly 390 genotyped donors, less than 90% were placed in the genetic ancestry cluster associated with self-reported Caucasian donors. In a later genetic analysis, genome-wide SNP genotypes for about 65% of the roughly 700 donors were used, and that subset was treated as a discovery cohort. Along with the approximately 620-subject first cohort, a separate validation cohort of approximately 110 different subjects was used. HLA typing included class I and class II loci at four-digit resolution. Among about 400 genotyped donors of the cohort, an average of approximately 240,000 unique TCR beta nucleotide sequences was sequenced per donor, of which roughly 18% were non-productive. Donor age, sex, ethnicity and CMV serostatus were compiled together with the repertoire data.

The cohort comprised around 690 healthy bone marrow donors. All cohort members were sampled while nominally healthy, although unrecorded immune exposures were likely present. The donor tested CMV seropositive, placing the donor among the approximately 290 seropositive members of the cohort. A peripheral blood sample was collected from each donor, and TCR beta sequencing was performed on peripheral blood mononuclear cells. Genomic DNA was extracted from the blood cell samples with the Qiagen DNeasy Blood Extraction Kit. The library was made by the immunoSEQ multiplex PCR assay. The multiplex PCR relied on a mix of 60 forward primers for TCR Vbeta segments and 13 reverse primers for TCR Jbeta segments. A multiplex PCR assay on genomic DNA amplified the CDR3 region of rearranged TCR beta genes. On the Illumina HiSeq System, the amplified TCR beta libraries were sequenced as 87-base-pair reads. The source study handled its data this way. Across the 670 or so repertoires, a later analysis counted 80 million or so unique TCR beta chains, approximately 12 million of which were shared by at least two donors. To remove PCR and sequencing errors, raw reads were error-corrected and collapsed into unique sequences using a nearest-neighbor algorithm that merged closely related sequences. V, D and J gene segments were assigned by aligning CDR3 sequences to IMGT reference sequences. For a sequence to be retained, a match of at least six nucleotides was required to both a V gene segment and a J gene segment. A rearrangement was called productive if the CDR3 had no stop codons and remained in frame with V and J, and every other rearrangement was called non-productive. CDR3 was defined according to IMGT convention as the region running from the second conserved V-encoded cysteine to the conserved J-encoded phenylalanine. Sequences without an unambiguous match to a single V gene segment were excluded from the earlier analysis of almost 600 of the donors. In an earlier analysis of approximately 550 of the donors, V segments were called functional above 56.7% productive rearrangements and were called segregating when the between-donor standard deviation exceeded 5%. To diagnose cytomegalovirus status from the catalog of TCR beta chain sequences, a statistical classification framework was built. V and J gene assignment, in a later analysis, came from comparing TCR nucleotide sequences with IMGT/GENE-DB human TR gene sequences. Using the TCRdist pipeline, a later analysis assigned CDR3 sequences along with most-parsimonious VDJ recombination scenarios. A later analysis defined each TCR beta chain by its CDR3 amino acid sequence plus V-gene family, and excluded reads lacking a unique V-gene family. As a way to deal with suspected cross-contamination and a sequencing artifact, a later analysis dropped more than 500 nucleotide sequences that were highly shared and had low generation probability. A later analysis calculated a clonal expansion index for each public chain from normalized within-repertoire ranks of inferred template counts. A later analysis computed generation probabilities with a VDJ recombination model fitted to out-of-frame rearrangements, and checked the results against IGoR. In a later analysis, TCR-TCR, TCR-HLA and TCR-CMV co-occurrence was scored with hypergeometric tests, and a repertoire-size bias correction was applied to TCR pairs. In a later analysis, false discovery rates were estimated by permuting HLA or CMV assignments 20 times. In a later analysis, co-occurring TCRs were grouped using DBSCAN, and TCRdist sequence similarity was added for clustering within HLA-allele-positive subsets. Repertoires with fewer than 30,000 or more than 120,000 public chains, plus five repertoires with anomalous nucleotide sharing, were excluded from co-occurrence clustering. Imported from immuneACCESS, the table was reduced by TCRdb to in-frame sequences with V and J called. These copies leave out some clones; in studies compared against another copy, an unresolved V gene accounts for under half, and the cause of the remainder is not known. V and J calls and clone size are those listed in that table; D and trimming were worked out from the DNA. The sample table records about 200,000 clones; 70% to 80% of these occur just once. 0.39% of the sample comes from the top ten.

Trimming removed 3 bases from V and 3 bases from J, leaving 9 bases between the germline ends. The CDR3 spans 14 residues, from the cysteine through the phenylalanine. The entry retains the CDR3 DNA only, 42 bases that are in frame from base 1. Via the germline V gene (reference sequence), CDR1 is SGHAT and CDR2 FQDESV. The paper as a whole reports these results and caveats: Some IMGT-functional V segments, including TRBV6-2 and TRBV6-3, could not be told apart with the 87-base-pair reads, so those segments were excluded. In an earlier analysis of more than 500 of the donors, most TCR beta V segments appeared in productive rearrangements about 87% or about 30% of the time, broadly matching IMGT annotations. The study gave a list of about 160 TCR beta chains associated with cytomegalovirus. Most TCR sequences were observed very rarely across donors, whereas some public TCRs were present in many individuals. Only TCR beta chains were sequenced in this cohort, and the absence of alpha or paired-chain data limited detectable features. Presence/absence analyses assumed roughly uniform sequencing depth across donors, an assumption that may not hold. A later genetic analysis reported fewer N-insertions in productive TCRs among donors in an Asian-associated ancestry cluster than the approximately 700-donor mean. A later analysis associated 15,000 or so TCR beta sequences with specific HLA alleles at a false discovery rate of 0.05. Most CMV-associated TCR beta chains appeared to be HLA-restricted in a later analysis, and the HLA associations seemed to be driven largely by CMV exposure. A further reported finding was that TCR beta sequences accurately predicted the HLA-A and HLA-B alleles for most subjects in the first cohort. According to the authors, the approach could potentially be generalized to other disease states and immunological phenotypes. In a later analysis, several top co-occurrence clusters were reported to appear linked to parvovirus B19, influenza, CMV and Epstein-Barr virus. A group of highly shared sequence variants was considered likely to be a technical artifact of the sequencing pipeline. A few of the identified cytomegalovirus-associated TCR beta chains were confirmed in vitro to be specific for cytomegalovirus antigens. Linkage disequilibrium might explain the correlated functional status among segregating V segments, but an unknown experimental factor could not be ruled out. In a later analysis, HLA-associated TCR beta chains were found to be more clonally expanded and to have lower generation probabilities than equally common non-associated chains. In a later analysis, the rate of TCR association differed among HLA loci, with DRB1 alleles having the most associated TCRs and HLA-C alleles having the fewest. HLA typing was unavailable for some donors at each locus, so association tests used only the typed subset. In a later genetic analysis, a missense DCLRE1C variant was associated with V-gene and J-gene trimming of TCR beta chains, and the association was replicated in an independent cohort. Because counts were too low, roughly 18 rarely observed V segments, including chromosome 9 orphons, were left out of the earlier analysis of roughly 600 of the donors. When HLA alleles, especially DR and DQ, strongly co-occurred, TCR associations were difficult to assign to individual alleles. For the cohort, immune exposure information was limited to CMV serostatus. The classifier was reported to diagnose cytomegalovirus status with high specificity and sensitivity in both the original cohort and the validation cohort.

Regarding this clone: No cognate antigen has been identified for it. No base quality information exists; no much larger clone differs at one position.

The V gene is TRBV11-1 and the J gene is TRBJ2-1; too little of a D gene remains to name it. The sequenced sample was PBMCs. The TCR comes from a male donor in good health and CMV-seropositive. The CDR3 corresponds to CASSFQLDYNEQFF. The nucleotide sequence is given as TGTGCCAGCAGCTTCCAACTCGACTACAATGAGCAGTTCTTC.